These 27 T cell receptor beta chains were sequenced from one sample in a study of control samples from healthy donors and cancer patients. Clones were sequenced by immunoSEQ multiplex PCR, and TCRdb holds only the in-frame ones, with some missing. The sample contains about 160,000 clones, roughly 90% of which appear only once. The sequencing sample was made of blood. These receptors were taken from a man aged 25 to 40 in good health.

The V gene is TRBV30, the J gene TRBJ1-3; D gene ambiguous. The CDR3 spans 12 residues. V was clipped by 0 bases and J by 2 bases, with 2 bases between them. CDR1 GTSNPN and CDR2 SVGIG come from the germline V gene (reference sequence). Here the CDR3 DNA reads TGTGCCTGGAGTGTCCCTGGAAACACCATATATTTT. Translation gives CAWSVPGNTIYF. Full variable domain (remainder filled in from reference TRBV30 and TRBJ1-3): SQTIHQWPATLVQPVGSPLSLECTVEGTSNPNLYWYRQAAGRGLQLLFYSVGIGQISSEVPQNLSASRPQDRQFILSSKKLLLSDSGFYLCAWSVPGNTIYFGEGSWLTVV.

The chain uses TRBV2 and TRBJ1-1, with D possibly TRBD1 on 6 matching bases. The germline gives CDR1 SNHLY, CDR2 FYNNEI. Trimming shortened V by 7 bases and J by 0 bases, and 12 bases separated the two germline ends. The CDR3 is 14 amino acids. The CDR3 here is CASKGTPMNTEAFF. In DNA, the CDR3 is TGTGCCAGCAAAGGGACACCGATGAACACTGAAGCTTTCTTT.

The rearrangement links TRBV5-4 to TRBJ2-3, with D possibly matching TRBD2 (7 bases). In germline, CDR1 is SGHNT, CDR2 YYREEE (reference sequence). The V gene lost 1 base and the J gene lost 2 bases, with 14 bases spanning the gap. The CDR3 is 16 residues long. The CDR3 here is CASSLWGGRATDTQYF. Here the CDR3 DNA reads TGTGCCAGCAGCTTGTGGGGGGGGCGGGCCACAGATACGCAGTATTTT.

The gene calls are TRBV7-9 and TRBJ1-2; D is unresolved. This CDR3 is built from 12 residues. V was clipped by 5 bases and J by 1 base, with 5 bases between them. Germline CDR1 and CDR2: SEHNR and FQNEAQ (reference sequence). The CDR3 reads CASSPFNYGYTF. The CDR3 DNA follows: TGTGCCAGCAGCCCTTTTAACTATGGCTACACCTTC.

This clone was observed a few times. V gene TRBV9 combines with J gene TRBJ1-4; D unclear. Germline V gene sequence: CDR1 SGDLS, CDR2 YYNGEE. There are 16 residues in the CDR3. V lost 2 bases and J 2 bases, leaving 13 bases between the germline ends. Here the CDR3 DNA reads TGTGCCAGCAGCGTTAATCCGGGAACTACTAATGAAAAACTGTTTTTT. Encoded protein: CASSVNPGTTNEKLFF.

The chain is built from TRBV7-2 and TRBJ2-1, with 10 nucleotides matching TRBD2. Trimming took 8 bases from V and 7 from J; bases not matched to a gene: 11. The CDR3 is made up of 15 amino acids. The germline CDR1 and CDR2 sequences are SGHTA and FQGNSA. The CDR3 is CASGPRTSGRNEQFF. CDR3 nucleotides: TGTGCCAGCGGGCCTAGGACTAGCGGTCGGAATGAGCAGTTCTTC.

This chain joins TRBV18 and TRBJ1-1, with a weak D call TRBD1 (6 bases). This CDR3 region has 17 residues. The V end lost 5 bases, the J end lost 2 bases, and 21 bases lay between the germline ends. Looked up from germline, CDR1 is KGHSH and CDR2 is LQKENI. The CDR3 DNA sequence: TGTGCCAGCTCATTTCGACAGGAGTCTTCTCCCAACACTGAAGCTTTCTTT. Its translation: CASSFRQESSPNTEAFF. The complete variable domain, with remaining parts taken from reference TRBV18 and TRBJ1-1, reads NAGVMQNPRHLVRRRGQEARLRCSPMKGHSHVYWYRQLPEEGLKFMVYLQKENIIDESGMPKERFSAEFPKEGPSILRIQQVVRGDSAAYFCASSFRQESSPNTEAFFGQGTRLTVV.

This rearrangement joins TRBV2 to TRBJ2-1; D gene ambiguous. Germline values: CDR1 SNHLY, CDR2 FYNNEI. This CDR3 contains 13 residues. Trimming removed 6 bases from V and 5 bases from J, with 11 bases in between. CDR3 in amino acids: CASRSWAHNEQFF. The CDR3 DNA follows: TGTGCCAGCAGGAGTTGGGCTCACAATGAGCAGTTCTTC.

The chain has TRBV6-5 and TRBJ2-1; 7 bases line up with TRBD2. The J segment lost 3 bases and the V segment lost 7 bases, leaving 6 bases of the junction unmatched. CDR3 size: 14 residues. Germline V gene data show CDR1 as MNHEY and CDR2 as SVGAGI. The CDR3 region is CASKAGLYYNEQFF. The CDR3 coding sequence is TGTGCCAGCAAGGCGGGACTATACTACAATGAGCAGTTCTTC.

The rearrangement links TRBV28 to TRBJ1-2; 8 positions agree with TRBD1. The CDR3 contains 14 residues. Germline CDR1 MDHEN, CDR2 SYDVKM. V lost 6 bases, J lost 1 base, and 4 bases stayed unmatched. CDR3 coding DNA: TGTGCCAGCAGCCATGACAGGGGTAACTATGGCTACACCTTC. Its translation: CASSHDRGNYGYTF.

The V gene is TRBV28, the J gene TRBJ2-1, with 7 bases identical to TRBD2. J gave up 7 bases and V 3 bases, and 6 bases lay outside the gene matches. The length of the CDR3 is 14 residues. Germline V gene lookup returns CDR1 MDHEN and CDR2 SYDVKM. The CDR3 is CASSFLRGDNEQFF. The CDR3 nucleotides are TGTGCCAGCAGTTTTCTCCGGGGGGATAATGAGCAGTTCTTC.

The CDR3 reads CASSPSGQGANGYTF. DNA for the CDR3: TGTGCCAGCTCACCCTCCGGACAGGGGGCGAATGGCTACACCTTC. The chain recombines TRBV18 with TRBJ1-2; 11 bases agree with TRBD1. Germline V gives CDR1 KGHSH, CDR2 LQKENI. The CDR3 covers 15 residues. V lost 3 bases and J lost 6; bases outside the gene matches: 6.

The rearrangement links TRBV6-5 to TRBJ2-5; D remains ambiguous. This CDR3 region has 14 residues. Between the trimmed V and J ends, which lost 8 bases and 4 bases, there was a span of 17 bases. Germline CDR1 reads MNHEY; CDR2 reads SVGAGI. In nucleotides, the CDR3 is TGTGCCAGCGGAACGGGCCTTAACGTAGAGACCCAGTACTTC. Protein sequence: CASGTGLNVETQYF.

V is TRBV3-1 (or the pseudogene TRBV3-2) and J is TRBJ2-1, with 7 bases matching TRBD2. Per the germline V gene, CDR1 is LGHDT and CDR2 is YNNKEL (reference sequence). V shed 2 bases, J shed 9 bases, and the junction held 4 bases outside the gene matches. The CDR3 length is 13 residues. CDR3 sequence reads: CASSQLREGEQFF. The CDR3 DNA reads as TGTGCCAGCAGCCAATTAAGGGAGGGTGAGCAGTTCTTC.

The chain combines TRBV5-1 with TRBJ1-3; 12 bases agree with TRBD1. V trimming: 0 bases; J trimming: 8 bases; junction bases outside the gene matches: 6. The CDR3 is 16 amino acids. Germline V gives CDR1 SGHRS, CDR2 YFSETQ. DNA of the CDR3: TGCGCCAGCAGCTTGGACGGGACAGGGGGCGCGTACACCATATATTTT. Its translation is CASSLDGTGGAYTIYF.

V gene TRBV18 combines with J gene TRBJ1-5; D remains unclear. Trimming pared 2 bases from V and 4 bases from J, leaving 12 bases between. Per germline, CDR1 KGHSH and CDR2 LQKENI. The CDR3 has 15 amino acids. The CDR3 loop reads CASSPEANRNQPQHF. DNA of the CDR3: TGTGCCAGCTCACCAGAGGCAAATCGGAATCAGCCCCAGCATTTT.

The gene calls are TRBV5-4 and TRBJ2-3; 7 positions match TRBD1. Germline CDR1 reads SGHNT; CDR2 reads YYREEE (reference sequence). V lost 2 bases to trimming and J lost 1 base; unmatched junction nucleotides: 4. The CDR3 extends over 15 amino acids. CDR3 nucleotides: TGTGCCAGCAGCTTCATCGGACAGGGCACAGATACGCAGTATTTT. Its protein is CASSFIGQGTDTQYF.

V gene TRBV6-5 combines with J gene TRBJ2-7; 10 bases fit TRBD2. Trimming removed 6 bases from V and 9 bases from J; junction bases left unmatched: 11. The CDR3 is 14 residues long. The germline CDR1 and CDR2 sequences are MNHEY and SVGAGI. The chain's CDR3 is CASRASGRDGGQYF. In DNA form, the CDR3 reads TGTGCCAGCAGGGCTAGCGGGAGAGACGGGGGGCAGTACTTC.

The rearrangement uses TRBV5-1 and TRBJ2-7; weak D call: TRBD2 (5 bases). This CDR3 is built from 18 residues. Looked up from germline, CDR1 is SGHRS and CDR2 is YFSETQ. Trimming shortened V by 1 base and J by 0 bases, and 20 bases separated the two germline ends. The CDR3 DNA sequence: TGCGCCAGCAGCTTGAGGTCGGGAACTACCAGAAGCTCCTACGAGCAGTACTTC. Protein sequence: CASSLRSGTTRSSYEQYF.

This clone came up once. The rearrangement uses TRBV27 and TRBJ1-2; the D gene is possibly TRBD1 (6 bases). CDR3 length: 15 amino acids. Trimming took off 8 bases at V and 7 bases at J, with 23 bases between the two ends. The germline V gene has CDR1 MNHEY and CDR2 SMNVEV (reference sequence). The CDR3 loop reads CASAVDRPNWGGYTF. In nucleotides, the CDR3 is TGTGCCAGCGCGGTAGACAGGCCTAATTGGGGTGGCTACACCTTC.

V and J are TRBV19 and TRBJ2-7; D may be TRBD2 (5 bases). V was pared by 5 bases and J by 3 bases, with 11 bases between. This CDR3 is 13 amino acids long. Germline assignment: CDR1 LNHDA and CDR2 SQIVND (reference sequence). CDR3 bases: TGTGCCAGTAGTCGGCCGGGGAACTACGAGCAGTACTTC. Translated: CASSRPGNYEQYF.

The genes are TRBV2 and TRBJ2-7; weak D call: TRBD1 (5 bases). Trimming took 6 bases from V and 7 from J, leaving 16 bases between them. In germline, CDR1 is SNHLY, CDR2 FYNNEI. The CDR3 consists of 13 residues. The CDR3 here is CASRTVQGREQYF. The CDR3 DNA reads TGTGCCAGCAGAACAGTCCAGGGAAGGGAGCAGTACTTC. Full variable domain (outside the CDR3, taken from reference TRBV2 and TRBJ2-7): EPEVTQTPSHQVTQMGQEVILRCVPISNHLYFYWYRQILGQKVEFLVSFYNNEISEKSEIFDDQFSVERPDGSNFTLKIRSTKLEDSAMYFCASRTVQGREQYFGPGTRLTVT.

The chain carries TRBV19 and TRBJ2-6; 7 bases are shared with TRBD2. Germline lookup yields CDR1 LNHDA and CDR2 SQIVND (reference sequence). J lost 2 bases, V lost 6 bases, and 4 bases had no gene match. The CDR3 sequence is 15 residues long. CDR3 sequence reads: CASSSGGAGANVLTF. The CDR3 nucleotides are TGTGCCAGTAGCTCTGGGGGGGCTGGGGCCAACGTCCTGACTTTC.

This chain connects TRBV5-1 to TRBJ2-1; 11 nucleotides line up with TRBD2. J gave up 13 bases and V 5 bases, and 8 bases lay outside the gene matches. CDR3 size: 13 residues. The germline V gene encodes CDR1 SGHRS and CDR2 YFSETQ. The CDR3 reads CASRPGGLAAQFF. For the CDR3, the DNA is TGCGCCAGCAGGCCGGGGGGACTAGCGGCTCAGTTCTTC.

This chain connects TRBV29-1 to TRBJ1-2; D is ambiguous. V was shortened by 4 bases and J by 0 bases, with 15 bases between the two germline ends. The CDR3 runs to 15 residues. Germline loops: CDR1 SQVTM, CDR2 ANQGSEA. The CDR3 loop reads CSVGASGDPNYGYTF. As DNA, the CDR3 is TGCAGCGTTGGGGCGTCAGGCGACCCTAACTATGGCTACACCTTC.

This sequence joins TRBV4-1 and TRBJ2-5; D is unclear. The CDR3 covers 14 residues. Trimming stripped 2 bases from V and 3 bases from J, with 10 bases between. The germline CDR1 and CDR2 sequences are MGHRA and YSYEKL. The CDR3 region has the DNA TGCGCCAGCAGCCAAATCCCCACCGAAGAGACCCAGTACTTC. Encoded protein: CASSQIPTEETQYF.

A remark on this clone: At one boundary the junction diverges from the germline segment, which might be a read error. V usage is TRBV10-1 and J usage is TRBJ1-2, with a possible D match to TRBD1 (5 bases). Germline V gene sequence: CDR1 WNHNN, CDR2 SYGVQD (reference sequence). This CDR3 has 15 residues. This CDR3 is CASSPQDGTNYGHTF. CDR3 DNA: TGCGCCAGCAGCCCACAGGACGGAACTAACTATGGCCACACCTTC.